The source of this T cell receptor beta chain is a study of long-term antiretroviral therapy in people with HIV. Researchers report immunoSEQ v3.0 was run at survey level. Method: immunoSEQ multiplex PCR; TCRdb's copy keeps in-frame clones and lacks some. The sample records roughly 28,000 clones, nearly 95% being singletons. Germline CDR1 and CDR2: LGHNA and YNFKEQ. This CDR3 contains 16 residues. Trimming shortened V by 0 bases and J by 3 bases, and 14 bases separated the two germline ends. Sample: unsorted PBMCs, taken 6 to 6.5 years after starting antiretroviral therapy. This receptor was taken from a man under 40 with HIV. The chain has TRBV4-2 and TRBJ1-2; the D is unclear. CDR3 in DNA: TGTGCCAGCAGCCAAGAGGCCTTACGGGGTGACTATGGCTACACCTTC. Protein sequence: CASSQEALRGDYGYTF.